This T cell receptor beta chain was captured in a study of lymphopenia after photon versus proton radiotherapy. TCRdb's table, derived via immunoSEQ multiplex PCR, lists solely in-frame clones and lacks some. The sample lists about 30,000 clones, around 94% occurring once. The study, taken as a whole, reports: In patients who died, overall survival fell as post-nadir TCR diversity dropped more. Better survival with proton therapy was suggested as possible, not demonstrated. Relative stability marked proton patients; photon patients lost diversity and naive cells. Post-nadir diversity loss with photons came from oligoclonal expansion, particularly CD8+ Temra cells.

Points on this clone: What it recognizes is unknown.

CDR1 and CDR2 from the germline V gene are SGHRS and YFSETQ. There are 14 residues in the CDR3. The V gene lost 4 bases and the J gene lost 5 bases, with 16 bases spanning the gap. The chain joins TRBV5-1 to TRBJ2-7, with D possibly matching TRBD2 (5 bases). This TCR came from a woman in her 50s with cholangiocarcinoma. Specimen: peripheral blood, collected from a patient treated with photon-based radiotherapy. CDR3 residues: CASSLVEGPNEQYF. CDR3 in DNA: TGCGCCAGCAGCCTGGTTGAGGGTCCGAACGAGCAGTACTTC.